This TCR beta chain was identified in a study of T cells in Graves' hyperthyroidism and ophthalmopathy. Regarding the study as a whole: Blood also showed most of the thyroid clonotypes that were expanded above 0.001.

Amplification of TCR beta CDR3 regions was performed using RNA transcripts as template. Using the HTBI primer set, a first-round RT-PCR was run on the TCR CDR3. TCRdb used MiXCR to reprocess the multiplex PCR reads, holding one entry per CDR3 protein. Of more than 550,000 distinct CDR3 sequences in the sample, roughly 17% were seen once. The study based diagnoses on clinical symptoms, serum thyroxine and TRAb, thyroid ultrasound and orbital computed tomography. This clonotype has a handful of counts. Its antigen remains unknown. Sequenced material: blood. This TCR was sampled from a man in his fifties with Graves' hyperthyroidism.

The DNA for the CDR3 is TGCAGTGCTAGTCGACAGGGGATGGCCTATGGCTACACCTTC. This translates into CSASRQGMAYGYTF. The V and J genes are TRBV20-1 and TRBJ1-2; TRBD1 aligns across 8 bases. The trim removed 3 bases at V and 4 bases at J, leaving 7 bases unmatched. The CDR3 loop spans 14 amino acids. In germline, CDR1 is DFQATT, CDR2 SNEGSKA (reference sequence).